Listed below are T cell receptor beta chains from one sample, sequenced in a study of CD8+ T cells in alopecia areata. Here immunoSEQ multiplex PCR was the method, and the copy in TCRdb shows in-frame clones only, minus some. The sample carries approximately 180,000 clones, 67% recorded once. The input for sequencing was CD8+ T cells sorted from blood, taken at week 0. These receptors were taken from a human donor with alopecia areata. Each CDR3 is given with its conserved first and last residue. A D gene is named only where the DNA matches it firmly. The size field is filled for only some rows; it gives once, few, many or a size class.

DNA: TGTGCCAGCATGGGCAGACCCTACGAGCAGTACTTC
CDR3: CASMGRPYEQYF
D: NA
length: 12
J: TRBJ2-7
V: TRBV2
size: few

DNA: TGTGCCAGCAGCTTAGTTCCCGGGGAGCTGTTTTTT
CDR3: CASSLVPGELFF
D: NA
length: 12
J: TRBJ2-2
V: TRBV7-9
size: few

DNA: TGTGCCAGCAGCCGCGAGGGGGCAGCCTACATCCATACGCAGTATTTT
CDR3: CASSREGAAYIHTQYF
D: TRBD1
length: 16
J: TRBJ2-3
V: TRBV7-9
size: NA

DNA: TGTGCCTGGAGTGTAAATGGAGAAGAGACCCAGTACTTC
CDR3: CAWSVNGEETQYF
D: NA
length: 13
J: TRBJ2-5
V: TRBV30
size: few

DNA: TGTGCCAGCAGTTTAACCACTAGCGACCAAGAGACCCAGTACTTC
CDR3: CASSLTTSDQETQYF
D: TRBD2
length: 15
J: TRBJ2-5
V: TRBV27
size: NA

DNA: TGCGCCAGCAGCAAGTCGGGGGAGCAGTACTTC
CDR3: CASSKSGEQYF
D: NA
length: 11
J: TRBJ2-7
V: TRBV10-2
size: NA

DNA: TGCGCCAGCAGCTTGGCTGAGGGTATGGAAAAACTGTTTTTT
CDR3: CASSLAEGMEKLFF
D: NA
length: 14
J: TRBJ1-4
V: TRBV5-1
size: NA

DNA: TGCGCCAGCAGCCAAGGGGGTGGAGGGGGATCACCCCTCCACTTT
CDR3: CASSQGGGGGSPLHF
D: NA
length: 15
J: TRBJ1-6
V: TRBV4-1
size: NA

DNA: TGTGCCAGCAGCGGATTTTCAGGGGGGAGTGAAAAACTGTTTTTT
CDR3: CASSGFSGGSEKLFF
D: TRBD1
length: 15
J: TRBJ1-4
V: TRBV7-9
size: NA

DNA: TGTGCCAGCAGCCAAGTGGCAGGGGGTGGCTACACCTTC
CDR3: CASSQVAGGGYTF
D: TRBD1
length: 13
J: TRBJ1-2
V: TRBV14
size: few

DNA: TGTGCCACCACAAAAGGATTTGGGACAGGGGGCTACACCTTC
CDR3: CATTKGFGTGGYTF
D: TRBD1
length: 14
J: TRBJ1-2
V: TRBV9
size: NA

DNA: TGCGCCAGCAGCTTGTCTCAGTCCTACGAGCAGTACTTC
CDR3: CASSLSQSYEQYF
D: NA
length: 13
J: TRBJ2-7
V: TRBV5-1
size: once

DNA: TGTGCCAGCAGCAAGAGCAATCGGCAGGGGGCGCAGGGCTATGGCTACACCTTC
CDR3: CASSKSNRQGAQGYGYTF
D: TRBD1
length: 18
J: TRBJ1-2
V: TRBV7-9
size: NA